This T cell receptor beta chain appears in the sequencing data of a study of T cell responses to AZD1222 COVID-19 vaccine. In this sample, this clone turned up once. Antigen specificity is unknown. The CDR3 is 15 residues long. V was pared by 7 bases and J by 2 bases, with 16 bases between. Germline assignment: CDR1 LNHDA and CDR2 SQIVND (reference sequence). Some clones are missing from TCRdb's copy, which holds only in-frame ones; the method was immunoSEQ multiplex PCR. Of some 150,000 clones listed, around 89% are singletons. General study results and limits: The study identified only five or six AZD1222 recipients as seropositive at baseline. The donor cohort was predominantly white British with a female majority, and clonal diversity may have been underestimated.

The material sequenced was peripheral blood, taken on day 0 of MenACWY control vaccination. This receptor was obtained from an adult in good health. This rearrangement joins TRBV19 to TRBJ2-3, with no clear D. Here the CDR3 reads CASTPDGLSTDTQYF. DNA for the CDR3: TGTGCCAGTACCCCGGACGGTCTCTCCACAGATACGCAGTATTTT. The whole variable domain, filled in from reference TRBV19 and TRBJ2-3, reads DGGITQSPKYLFRKEGQNVTLSCEQNLNHDAMYWYRQDPGQGLRLIYYSQIVNDFQKGDIAEGYSVSREKKESFPLTVTSAQKNPTAFYLCASTPDGLSTDTQYFGPGTRLTVL.